The entry below gives a single T cell receptor (beta chain) sequence along with its context. The sample is drawn from a study of blood T cells in healthy people across ages. There are 14 residues in the CDR3. The germline V gene has CDR1 MDHEN and CDR2 SYDVKM. V lost 6 bases to trimming and J lost 3 bases, with 11 bases between them. Alongside a J-beta primer mix, a sample-barcoded 5' primer served in a second PCR lasting about 7 to 11 cycles. Each single sample gave us at least 2.5 million CDR3-containing paired-end reads. From the 5' RACE reads, TCRdb called clonotypes with MiXCR, one entry per CDR3 protein. The sample yields about 620,000 distinct CDR3 sequences, 20% to 25% seen once.

Sequencing was carried out using blood. This sequence joins TRBV28 and TRBJ1-4; a possible D gene is TRBD1 (5 bases). The TCR sequence derives from a man between 65 and 80 years old in good health. CDR3 residues: CASRRGGANEKLFF. In DNA form, the CDR3 reads TGTGCCAGCAGGCGTGGGGGGGCTAATGAAAAACTGTTTTTT.